These 11 T cell receptor beta chains came from one sample sequenced in a study of response to subunit inactivated influenza vaccine. Each CDR3 protein gets one entry after TCRdb re-called the RT-PCR reads with MiXCR. The sample includes 530,000 or so distinct CDR3 sequences, around 25% of them seen just once. The sequenced sample was CD4+ T cells sorted from PBMCs, obtained around 5 days after vaccination. These receptor sequences come from a man between 50 and 59 years old who received an inactivated influenza vaccine.

This clonotype was counted a few times. This chain joins TRBV12-3 or TRBV12-4 and TRBJ1-4, with D possibly being TRBD1 (5 bases). CDR3 length: 15 amino acids. The V gene lost 2 bases and the J gene lost 12 bases, with 19 bases spanning the gap. CDR3 bases: TGTGCCAGCAGTTTATCTGTAATTGGGGGTCAGGAACTGTTTTTT. Translation gives CASSLSVIGGQELFF.

The V gene is TRBV2, the J gene TRBJ2-1; tentatively, D is TRBD2 (5 bases). The germline V gene encodes CDR1 SNHLY and CDR2 FYNNEI. This CDR3 is 14 amino acids long. The V end was cut by 4 bases, the J end by 3 bases, with 10 bases between. CDR3: CASSARGIYNEQFF. The CDR3, as DNA: TGTGCCAGCAGTGCCCGGGGAATCTACAATGAGCAGTTCTTC.

CDR3 DNA: TGTGCCAGCAGCCCCTCGATTTCAGGGAGCTCCGAAAAACTGTTTTTT. This translates into CASSPSISGSSEKLFF. The genes are TRBV12-3 or TRBV12-4 and TRBJ1-4; D might be TRBD1 (5 bases). This CDR3 is 16 amino acids long. V was clipped by 6 bases and J by 8 bases, with 22 bases between them.

The rearrangement links TRBV2 to TRBJ2-2; maybe TRBD1 (6 bases). There are 12 residues in the CDR3. Trimming pared 6 bases from V and 7 bases from J, leaving 9 bases between. Germline lookup yields CDR1 SNHLY and CDR2 FYNNEI. The CDR3 protein is CASSEDSGELFF. CDR3 DNA: TGTGCCAGCAGCGAGGACAGCGGGGAGCTGTTTTTT. Based on the CDR3 plus reference TRBV2 and TRBJ2-2, the full variable domain is EPEVTQTPSHQVTQMGQEVILRCVPISNHLYFYWYRQILGQKVEFLVSFYNNEISEKSEIFDDQFSVERPDGSNFTLKIRSTKLEDSAMYFCASSEDSGELFFGEGSRLTVL.

The V gene is TRBV2, the J gene TRBJ2-1; 9 bases agree with TRBD1. In germline, CDR1 is SNHLY, CDR2 FYNNEI. The CDR3 is 15 amino acids. Trimming cost V 4 bases and J 6 bases; bases outside gene matches: 7. Here the CDR3 DNA reads TGTGCCAGCAGTGTTTTACAGGGGGCGGGCAATGAGCAGTTCTTC. This sequence encodes CASSVLQGAGNEQFF.

This rearrangement joins TRBV7-2 to TRBJ2-5; D is perhaps TRBD2 (7 bases). CDR1 and CDR2 (germline): SGHTA, FQGNSA. CDR3 length: 15 amino acids. With 0 bases removed from V and 5 bases from J, the gap between germline ends came to 13 bases. CDR3 DNA: TGTGCCAGCAGCTTAGCTACAGGGCGGGGGGAGACCCAGTACTTC. This gives the protein CASSLATGRGETQYF.

CDR3 sequence: CASTEDRYEQYF. For the CDR3, the DNA is TGTGCCAGCACCGAAGACAGATACGAGCAGTACTTC. The chain is built from TRBV7-9 and TRBJ2-7, with D possibly being TRBD1 (5 bases). The germline gives CDR1 SEHNR, CDR2 FQNEAQ (reference sequence). The CDR3 consists of 12 residues. The germline V and J ends were trimmed by 7 bases and 4 bases, with 11 bases remaining between them.

This chain connects TRBV25-1 to TRBJ1-1; unclear D gene. V was trimmed by 2 bases and J by 7 bases, leaving 14 bases between them. The CDR3 length is 14 residues. The germline V gene encodes CDR1 MGHDK and CDR2 SYGVNS. The chain's CDR3 is CASSEGEFHREAFF. Written as DNA, the CDR3 is TGTGCCAGCAGTGAAGGGGAATTTCACCGTGAAGCTTTCTTT.

The V gene is TRBV30, the J gene TRBJ2-7; 13 bases are shared with TRBD2. Germline loops: CDR1 GTSNPN, CDR2 SVGIG (reference sequence). The CDR3 has 13 residues. V shed 4 bases, J shed 6 bases, and the junction held 3 bases outside the gene matches. CDR3 amino acids: CAWKLAGGLEQYF. For the CDR3, the DNA is TGTGCCTGGAAACTAGCGGGAGGGCTCGAGCAGTACTTC.

The chain recombines TRBV5-1 with TRBJ2-1; TRBD1 matches at 7 bases. Per the germline V gene, CDR1 is SGHRS and CDR2 is YFSETQ. This CDR3 spans 18 amino acids. Unmatched junction bases numbered 9, after V lost 0 bases and J lost 0 bases. CDR3 in DNA: TGCGCCAGCAGCTTGGTCCCCGGACAGGTCGTCTCCTACAATGAGCAGTTCTTC. Protein: CASSLVPGQVVSYNEQFF.

The V call is TRBV29-1, the J call TRBJ2-5; D may be TRBD1 (6 bases). CDR1 and CDR2 (germline): SQVTM, ANQGSEA. CDR3 length: 13 residues. The V end lost 7 bases, the J end lost 5 bases, and 17 bases lay between the germline ends. CDR3 coding DNA: TGCAGCGCCTCCCGGGCAGGGGTGGAGACCCAGTACTTC. It encodes CSASRAGVETQYF.